The sequence of this T cell receptor beta chain was determined in a study of T cells in Graves' hyperthyroidism and ophthalmopathy. Researchers amplified the TCR beta CDR3 regions from RNA transcripts. Using the HTBI primer set, a first-round RT-PCR was run on the TCR CDR3. TCRdb ran MiXCR on the multiplex PCR reads and lists one entry per CDR3 protein. The table includes about 690,000 distinct CDR3 sequences, roughly 17% detected once. Trimming shortened V by 6 bases and J by 4 bases, and 12 bases separated the two germline ends. The CDR3 spans 13 residues. The germline CDR1 and CDR2 sequences are SNHLY and FYNNEI.

The V gene is TRBV2, the J gene TRBJ1-1; D is unclear. The TCR comes from a man in his fifties with Graves' hyperthyroidism. Input material: blood. The CDR3 nucleotides read TGTGCCAGCAGAGCCAGTAGAATCACTGAAGCTTTCTTT. It translates to CASRASRITEAFF.